Shown below are 16 T cell receptor beta chains from a single sample sequenced in a study of blood T cell repertoires in COVID-19. TCRdb keeps only in-frame clones here, not all; method: immunoSEQ multiplex PCR. The sample includes fewer than 350,000 clones, around 86% of them seen just once. The sample was PBMCs or T cells enriched from blood (not recorded which). All receptors derive from a man aged 55 to 70 who had recovered from COVID-19.

This rearrangement joins TRBV9 to TRBJ2-7; possible D gene TRBD1, 6 bases. The V gene lost 4 bases and the J gene lost 4 bases, with 21 bases spanning the gap. The germline V gene encodes CDR1 SGDLS and CDR2 YYNGEE. The CDR3 consists of 16 residues. The CDR3 nucleotides read TGTGCCAGCAGCCTCGGACCGGGACAACTAAGGTACGAGCAGTACTTC. Translating gives CASSLGPGQLRYEQYF.

The genes are TRBV4-1 and TRBJ2-1; 10 nucleotides align to TRBD2. This CDR3 is built from 17 residues. Looked up from germline, CDR1 is MGHRA and CDR2 is YSYEKL. Trimming took 4 bases from V and 0 from J; bases not matched to a gene: 6. In DNA, the CDR3 is TGCGCCAGCAGCCCCTACGGACTAGCGGACTCCTACAATGAGCAGTTCTTC. Translating gives CASSPYGLADSYNEQFF.

This rearrangement joins TRBV6-5 to TRBJ1-1; D is possibly TRBD1 (5 bases). CDR1 is MNHEY, CDR2 SVGAGI, per germline. The CDR3 extends over 13 amino acids. V lost 7 bases to trimming and J lost 1 base, with 10 bases between them. The CDR3 bases are TGTGCCAGCAATAAACAGGCGAACACTGAAGCTTTCTTT. Amino acids: CASNKQANTEAFF.

This chain links TRBV9 with TRBJ2-6, with 8 bases that match TRBD1. The CDR3 is 18 amino acids. Trimming removed 0 bases from V and 4 bases from J; junction bases left unmatched: 9. Germline CDR1 and CDR2: SGDLS and YYNGEE. CDR3 amino acids: CASSVVGQGASGANVLTF. DNA of the CDR3: TGTGCCAGCAGCGTAGTCGGCCAGGGGGCGTCCGGGGCCAACGTCCTGACTTTC.

V and J are TRBV7-2 and TRBJ2-3; TRBD2 agrees at 8 bases. V was clipped by 2 bases and J by 5 bases; unmatched bases: 6. Looked up from germline, CDR1 is SGHTA and CDR2 is FQGNSA. The CDR3 length is 15 residues. The CDR3 sequence is CASSLSGGPVDTQYF. In DNA form, the CDR3 reads TGTGCCAGCAGCTTATCGGGAGGGCCCGTAGATACGCAGTATTTT.

The J gene is TRBJ2-2, the V gene TRBV19; 8 positions agree with TRBD1. Germline V gene data show CDR1 as LNHDA and CDR2 as SQIVND (reference sequence). V trimming: 5 bases; J trimming: 7 bases; junction bases outside the gene matches: 9. The CDR3 runs to 15 residues. CDR3 DNA sequence: TGTGCCAGTAGTGGTTACAGGGGGAATTTCGGGGAGCTGTTTTTT. Translated, it gives CASSGYRGNFGELFF.

The chain recombines TRBV7-9 with TRBJ2-2; 7 nucleotides match TRBD1. J gave up 0 bases and V 6 bases, and 4 bases lay outside the gene matches. The CDR3 runs to 15 residues. Germline V gene lookup returns CDR1 SEHNR and CDR2 FQNEAQ (reference sequence). The CDR3 is CASRPGGTNTGELFF. CDR3 bases: TGTGCCAGCAGACCAGGGGGTACGAACACCGGGGAGCTGTTTTTT.

The rearrangement joins TRBV7-9 to TRBJ1-5, with D hard to call. Trimming cost V 1 base and J 3 bases, with 7 bases left between them. Germline-derived CDR1 and CDR2 are SEHNR and FQNEAQ (reference sequence). This CDR3 is 14 amino acids long. The CDR3 DNA sequence: TGTGCCAGCAGCTTAGGCAGGTACAATCAGCCCCAGCATTTT. It encodes CASSLGRYNQPQHF.

V gene TRBV24-1 combines with J gene TRBJ2-7; 8 bases match TRBD2. CDR3 length equals 15 residues. V dropped 6 bases and J dropped 2; count of bases not matched to a gene: 8. In germline, CDR1 is KGHDR, CDR2 SFDVKD. The CDR3 spells CATSSGGTGAYEQYF. DNA for the CDR3: TGTGCCACCAGTTCGGGAGGGACTGGAGCCTACGAGCAGTACTTC.

The chain combines TRBV2 with TRBJ1-4, with D possibly matching TRBD1 (6 bases). In germline, CDR1 is SNHLY, CDR2 FYNNEI. This CDR3 has 14 amino acids. Trimming cost V 10 bases and J 0 bases, with 12 bases left between them. The CDR3 DNA reads TGTGCCACCAGGGCAGGGGCAACTAATGAAAAACTGTTTTTT. Amino acid sequence: CATRAGATNEKLFF. The full variable domain, completed using reference TRBV2 and TRBJ1-4, is EPEVTQTPSHQVTQMGQEVILRCVPISNHLYFYWYRQILGQKVEFLVSFYNNEISEKSEIFDDQFSVERPDGSNFTLKIRSTKLEDSAMYFCATRAGATNEKLFFGSGTQLSVL.

This clone was recorded once. The gene calls are TRBV5-1 and TRBJ2-2; D perhaps matches TRBD1 (5 bases). There are 15 residues in the CDR3. Germline V CDR1 and CDR2: SGHRS, YFSETQ. Trimming took 4 bases from V and 4 from J, leaving 14 bases between them. This CDR3 is CASSRDSAATGELFF. CDR3 DNA: TGCGCCAGCAGCAGAGACAGTGCTGCCACCGGGGAGCTGTTTTTT.

V usage is TRBV9 and J usage is TRBJ2-7, with 7 bases that match TRBD2. The CDR3 spans 14 residues. With V trimmed by 4 bases and J by 7 bases, 11 bases remained unmatched. Looked up from germline, CDR1 is SGDLS and CDR2 is YYNGEE. The CDR3 bases are TGTGCCAGCAGCCCGGGGACTACCCCCCGGGAGCAGTACTTC. As protein: CASSPGTTPREQYF.

This rearrangement joins TRBV20-1 to TRBJ1-4, with a tentative D call TRBD1 (5 bases). Germline assignment: CDR1 DFQATT and CDR2 SNEGSKA (reference sequence). The CDR3 runs 14 residues. V lost 3 bases and J 4 bases, leaving 12 bases between the germline ends. The CDR3: CSASKGQFNEKLFF. CDR3 nucleotides: TGCAGTGCTAGTAAGGGGCAGTTTAATGAAAAACTGTTTTTT.

This rearrangement joins TRBV4-2 to TRBJ1-4; D gene uncertain. Trimming stripped 1 base from V and 4 bases from J, with 10 bases between. The CDR3 length is 15 residues. Germline V lookup: CDR1 LGHNA, CDR2 YNFKEQ. The CDR3 DNA follows: TGTGCCAGCAGCCAAGGTTCGGGAAATAATGAAAAACTGTTTTTT. Encoded protein: CASSQGSGNNEKLFF.

This clone occurred once. The V call is TRBV18, the J call TRBJ1-3; 9 bases match TRBD1. Germline loops: CDR1 KGHSH, CDR2 LQKENI. The CDR3 has 15 amino acids. The V and J ends lost 5 bases and 5 bases, in that order; junction bases with no gene match: 7. CDR3 sequence reads: CASSAGTGSRNTIYF. The CDR3 coding sequence is TGTGCCAGCTCAGCGGGGACAGGGTCGAGAAACACCATATATTTT.

This clone was observed a single time. This chain connects TRBV10-2 to TRBJ2-5, with 8 bases fitting TRBD2. With V trimmed by 0 bases and J by 5 bases, 8 bases remained unmatched. Germline V gives CDR1 WSHSY, CDR2 SAAADI. CDR3 length: 16 residues. The CDR3 region is CASSESGAGVWETQYF. The CDR3, as DNA: TGCGCCAGCAGTGAGTCAGGAGCGGGAGTCTGGGAGACCCAGTACTTC.